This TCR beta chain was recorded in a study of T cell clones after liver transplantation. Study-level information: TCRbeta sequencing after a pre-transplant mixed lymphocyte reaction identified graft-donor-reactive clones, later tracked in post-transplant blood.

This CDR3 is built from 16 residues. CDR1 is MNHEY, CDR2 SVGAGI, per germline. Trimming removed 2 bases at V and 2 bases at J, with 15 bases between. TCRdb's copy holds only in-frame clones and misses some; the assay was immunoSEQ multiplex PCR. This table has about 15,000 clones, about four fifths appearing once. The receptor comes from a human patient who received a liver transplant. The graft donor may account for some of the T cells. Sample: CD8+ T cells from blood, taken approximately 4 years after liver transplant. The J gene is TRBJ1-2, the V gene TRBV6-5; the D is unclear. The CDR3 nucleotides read TGTGCCAGCAGTTACGGCACACGTCCCACCAACTATGGCTACACCTTC. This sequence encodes CASSYGTRPTNYGYTF.